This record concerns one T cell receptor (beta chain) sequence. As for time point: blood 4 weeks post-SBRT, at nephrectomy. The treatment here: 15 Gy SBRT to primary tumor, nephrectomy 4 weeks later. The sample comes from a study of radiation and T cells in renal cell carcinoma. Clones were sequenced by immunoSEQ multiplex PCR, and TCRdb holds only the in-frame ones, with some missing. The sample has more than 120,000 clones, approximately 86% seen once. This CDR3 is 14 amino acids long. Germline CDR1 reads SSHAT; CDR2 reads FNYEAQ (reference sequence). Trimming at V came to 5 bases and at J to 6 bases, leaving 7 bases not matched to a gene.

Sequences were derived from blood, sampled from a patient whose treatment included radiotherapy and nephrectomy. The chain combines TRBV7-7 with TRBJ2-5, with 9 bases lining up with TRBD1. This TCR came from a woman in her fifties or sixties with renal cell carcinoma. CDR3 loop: CASSAPGQGQTQYF. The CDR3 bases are TGTGCCAGCAGCGCCCCGGGACAGGGCCAGACCCAGTACTTC.